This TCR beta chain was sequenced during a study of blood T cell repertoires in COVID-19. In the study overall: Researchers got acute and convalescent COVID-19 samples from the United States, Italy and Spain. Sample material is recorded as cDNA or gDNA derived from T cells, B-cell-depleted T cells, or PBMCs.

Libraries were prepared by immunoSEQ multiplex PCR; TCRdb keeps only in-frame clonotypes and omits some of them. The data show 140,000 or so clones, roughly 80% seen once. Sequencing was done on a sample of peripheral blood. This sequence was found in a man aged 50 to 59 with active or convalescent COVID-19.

In DNA, the CDR3 is TGTGCCACCCGTCGGGGGGAGACCCAGTACTTC. Its protein product is CATRRGETQYF. V is TRBV6-5 and J is TRBJ2-5; TRBD2 might be the D (6 bases). CDR1 is MNHEY, CDR2 SVGAGI, per germline. Trimming left V 10 bases short and J 5 bases short, with 11 bases between. This CDR3 has 11 residues.